These 14 T cell receptor beta chains were all obtained from the same sample, sequenced in a study of cytomegalovirus exposure and HLA in healthy donors. The PCR used 60 Vbeta and 13 Jbeta primers. Using immunoSEQ multiplex PCR, the repertoire was profiled, and TCRdb retains in-frame clones only, with some absent. Counted here are about 130,000 clones, 80% occurring once; the ten biggest clones make up approximately 2%. The source material was PBMCs. These receptors all come from a man aged 25 to 45 in good health and CMV-seronegative.

The CDR3 reads CAVHRGEGETQYF. CDR3 coding DNA: TGTGCCGTGCACAGGGGGGAGGGAGAGACCCAGTACTTC. This chain joins TRBV30 and TRBJ2-5; a possible D gene is TRBD1 (8 bases). Trimming removed 8 bases from V and 4 bases from J, with 17 bases in between. CDR1 is GTSNPN, CDR2 SVGIG, per germline (reference sequence). The CDR3 loop spans 13 amino acids.

The gene calls are TRBV28 and TRBJ1-2; unclear D gene. CDR1 is MDHEN and CDR2 is SYDVKM in the germline V gene. This CDR3 is built from 14 residues. The V end was cut by 3 bases, the J end by 7 bases, with 15 bases between. The CDR3 protein is CASSFFSSGSGYTF. Written as DNA, the CDR3 is TGTGCCAGCAGTTTTTTTTCCTCGGGAAGTGGCTACACCTTC.

The chain couples TRBV30 to TRBJ1-2; the D gene is possibly TRBD1 (6 bases). The CDR3 is made up of 12 amino acids. The germline V gene encodes CDR1 GTSNPN and CDR2 SVGIG (reference sequence). Between the trimmed V and J ends, which lost 4 bases and 8 bases, there was a span of 14 bases. The CDR3 here is CAWNPGEMGYTF. CDR3 bases: TGTGCCTGGAATCCAGGGGAGATGGGCTACACCTTC.

The rearrangement uses TRBV4-1 and TRBJ1-2; D is undetermined. The ends were cut back, 3 bases at V and 0 bases at J, with 5 bases in the middle. The germline V gene has CDR1 MGHRA and CDR2 YSYEKL. The CDR3 loop spans 13 amino acids. The CDR3 nucleotides are TGCGCCAGCAGCCATCAAACTAACTATGGCTACACCTTC. Its translation: CASSHQTNYGYTF.

This clone has more than one count but fewer than ten. V gene TRBV4-1 combines with J gene TRBJ1-2; tentatively, D is TRBD1 (6 bases). CDR1 and CDR2 (germline): MGHRA, YSYEKL. Trimming took off 3 bases at V and 6 bases at J, with 8 bases between the two ends. The length of the CDR3 is 12 residues. This chain's CDR3 is CASSQNRDGYTF. Here the CDR3 DNA reads TGCGCCAGCAGCCAGAACAGGGATGGCTACACCTTC.

The chain recombines TRBV11-2 with TRBJ2-5; TRBD1 matches at 7 bases. Germline CDR1 reads SGHAT; CDR2 reads FQNNGV. The trim removed 1 base at V and 5 bases at J, leaving 10 bases unmatched. This CDR3 has 16 residues. The CDR3 protein is CASSLGPNPRGETQYF. The CDR3 DNA reads TGTGCCAGCAGCTTAGGCCCCAACCCCAGGGGGGAGACCCAGTACTTC.

This chain joins TRBV9 and TRBJ2-5; D perhaps matches TRBD2 (6 bases). Germline CDR1 is SGDLS and CDR2 is YYNGEE. Trimming removed 3 bases from V and 7 bases from J, with 22 bases in between. The CDR3 contains 16 residues. The CDR3 sequence: CASSALGGPGVGTQYF. CDR3 DNA sequence: TGTGCCAGCAGCGCATTAGGAGGCCCGGGGGTCGGGACCCAGTACTTC.

The rearrangement links TRBV6-6 to TRBJ1-5; D gene ambiguous. This CDR3 spans 13 amino acids. The germline CDR1 and CDR2 sequences are MNHNY and SVGAGI (reference sequence). Trimming removed 6 bases at V and 0 bases at J, with 6 bases between. The CDR3 nucleotides are TGTGCCAGCAGCCCCTATAGCAATCAGCCCCAGCATTTT. Protein: CASSPYSNQPQHF.

The chain couples TRBV18 to TRBJ2-3; 9 bases are a match to TRBD1. In germline, CDR1 is KGHSH, CDR2 LQKENI. V was clipped by 2 bases and J by 3 bases; unmatched bases: 6. The CDR3 has 16 amino acids. This chain's CDR3 is CASSPVQGAQTDTQYF. For the CDR3, the DNA is TGTGCCAGCTCACCAGTACAGGGGGCGCAGACAGATACGCAGTATTTT.

The chain has TRBV28 and TRBJ1-4, with D uncertain. The CDR3 spans 16 residues. Trimming shortened V by 4 bases and J by 2 bases, and 14 bases separated the two germline ends. CDR1 MDHEN and CDR2 SYDVKM come from the germline V gene. This chain's CDR3 is CASSSPRGSTNEKLFF. CDR3 DNA sequence: TGTGCCAGCAGTTCCCCTCGGGGATCGACTAATGAAAAACTGTTTTTT.

This chain uses TRBV28 with TRBJ2-7; 15 bases fit TRBD2. From germline, CDR1 is MDHEN and CDR2 SYDVKM. CDR3 length: 19 amino acids. The V and J ends lost 4 bases and 0 bases, in that order; junction bases with no gene match: 10. The CDR3 spells CASSSWTSGRATSSYEQYF. In DNA, the CDR3 is TGTGCCAGCAGTTCCTGGACTAGCGGGAGGGCTACTAGCTCCTACGAGCAGTACTTC.

This clone appeared a single time. Relative to the germline gene, one junction end is altered; a read error may explain this. Different DNA sequences within this sample yield the same CDR3. The chain has TRBV28 and TRBJ2-7; D is unresolved. The germline V gene encodes CDR1 MDHEN and CDR2 SYDVKM. The CDR3 runs to 13 residues. DNA for the CDR3: TGCGCCAGCAGTTCTGGTCAGACCTACGAGCAGTACTTC. This encodes CASSSGQTYEQYF.

CDR3 nucleotide sequence: TGCAGCGTTGTAAGAGACATCTACAATGAGCAGTTCTTC. Amino acid sequence: CSVVRDIYNEQFF. The chain has TRBV29-1 and TRBJ2-1; no clear D gene. Germline V gives CDR1 SQVTM, CDR2 ANQGSEA. The CDR3 has 13 residues. Trimming took off 4 bases at V and 3 bases at J, with 10 bases between the two ends.

This clone came up a few times. The chain recombines TRBV6-6 with TRBJ2-7; 9 positions match TRBD2. Trimming at V came to 8 bases and at J to 6 bases, leaving 11 bases not matched to a gene. The CDR3 totals 14 residues. From germline, CDR1 is MNHNY and CDR2 SVGAGI (reference sequence). CDR3 protein: CASRLAGAGSEQYF. The CDR3 coding sequence is TGTGCCAGCCGCTTAGCGGGAGCGGGAAGCGAGCAGTACTTC.